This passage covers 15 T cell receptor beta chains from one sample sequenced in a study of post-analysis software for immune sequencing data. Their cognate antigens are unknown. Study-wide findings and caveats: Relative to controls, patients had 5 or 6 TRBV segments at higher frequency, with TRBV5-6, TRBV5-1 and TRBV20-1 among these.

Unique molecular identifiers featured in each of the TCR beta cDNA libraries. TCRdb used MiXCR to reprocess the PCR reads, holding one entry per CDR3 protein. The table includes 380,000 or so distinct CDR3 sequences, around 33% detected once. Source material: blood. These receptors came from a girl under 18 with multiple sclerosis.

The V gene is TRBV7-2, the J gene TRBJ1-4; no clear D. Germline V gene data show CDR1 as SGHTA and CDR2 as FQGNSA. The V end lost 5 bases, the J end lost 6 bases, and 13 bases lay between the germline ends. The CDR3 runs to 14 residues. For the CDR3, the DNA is TGTGCCAGCAGCCCAGGTCGGGTGTATGAAAAACTGTTTTTT. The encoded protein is CASSPGRVYEKLFF.

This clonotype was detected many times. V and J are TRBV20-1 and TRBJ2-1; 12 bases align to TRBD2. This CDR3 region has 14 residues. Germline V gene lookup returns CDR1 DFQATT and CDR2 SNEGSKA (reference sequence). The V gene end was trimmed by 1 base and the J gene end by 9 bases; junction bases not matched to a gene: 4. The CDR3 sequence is CSARGLAGGPEQFF. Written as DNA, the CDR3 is TGCAGTGCTAGAGGTCTAGCGGGGGGGCCTGAGCAGTTCTTC.

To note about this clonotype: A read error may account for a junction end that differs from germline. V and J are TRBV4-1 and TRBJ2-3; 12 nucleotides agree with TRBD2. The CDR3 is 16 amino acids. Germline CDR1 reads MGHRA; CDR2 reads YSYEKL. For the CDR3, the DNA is TGCGCCAGCAGCCCCCTAGCGGGGGGGTACACAGATACGCGGTATTTT. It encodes CASSPLAGGYTDTRYF.

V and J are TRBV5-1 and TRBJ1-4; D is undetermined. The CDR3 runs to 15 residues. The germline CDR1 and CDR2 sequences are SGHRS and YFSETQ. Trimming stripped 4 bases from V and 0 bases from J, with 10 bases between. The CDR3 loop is CASSPRAATNEKLFF. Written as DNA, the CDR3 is TGCGCCAGCAGCCCGAGGGCAGCAACTAATGAAAAACTGTTTTTT.

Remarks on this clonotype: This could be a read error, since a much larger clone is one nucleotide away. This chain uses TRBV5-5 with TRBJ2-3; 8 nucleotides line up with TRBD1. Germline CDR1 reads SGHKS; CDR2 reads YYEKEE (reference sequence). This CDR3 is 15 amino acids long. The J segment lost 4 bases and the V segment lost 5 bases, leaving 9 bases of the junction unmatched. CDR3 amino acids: CASSEQGDIADTQYF. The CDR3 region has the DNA TGTGCCAGCAGTGAACAGGGGGATATCGCAGATACGCAGTATTTT.

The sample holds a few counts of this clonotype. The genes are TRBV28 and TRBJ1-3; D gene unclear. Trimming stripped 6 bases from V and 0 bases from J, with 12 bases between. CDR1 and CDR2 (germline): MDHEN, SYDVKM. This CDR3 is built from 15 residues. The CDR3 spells CASSSGVISGNTIYF. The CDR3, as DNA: TGTGCCAGCAGCTCGGGTGTCATCTCTGGAAACACCATATATTTT.

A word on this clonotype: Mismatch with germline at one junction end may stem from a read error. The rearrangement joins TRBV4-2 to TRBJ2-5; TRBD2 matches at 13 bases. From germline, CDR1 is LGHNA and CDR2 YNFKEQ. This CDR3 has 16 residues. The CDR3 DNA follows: TGTGCCAGCAGCCTCGGGACTAGCGGGGCCCAAGAGACCCAGTGCTTC. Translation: CASSLGTSGAQETQCF.

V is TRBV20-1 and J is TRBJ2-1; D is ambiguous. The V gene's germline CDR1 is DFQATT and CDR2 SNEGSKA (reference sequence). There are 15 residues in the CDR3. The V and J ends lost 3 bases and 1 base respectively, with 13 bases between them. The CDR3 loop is CSASPADLSYNEQFF. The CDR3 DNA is TGCAGTGCTAGTCCAGCCGACTTATCCTACAATGAGCAGTTCTTC.

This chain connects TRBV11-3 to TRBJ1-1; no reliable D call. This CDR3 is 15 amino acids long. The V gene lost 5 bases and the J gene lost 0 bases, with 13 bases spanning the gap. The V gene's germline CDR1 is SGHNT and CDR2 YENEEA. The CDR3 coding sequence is TGTGCCAGCAGCCCCGGAACGGGAGTGAACACTGAAGCTTTCTTT. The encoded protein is CASSPGTGVNTEAFF.

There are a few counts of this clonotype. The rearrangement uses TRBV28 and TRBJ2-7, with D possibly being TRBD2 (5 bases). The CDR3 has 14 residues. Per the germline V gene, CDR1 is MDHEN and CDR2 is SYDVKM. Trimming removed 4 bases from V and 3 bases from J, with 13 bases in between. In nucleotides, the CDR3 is TGTGCCAGCAGTTCCGGAGGTCTTCTCTACGAGCAGTACTTC. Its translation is CASSSGGLLYEQYF.

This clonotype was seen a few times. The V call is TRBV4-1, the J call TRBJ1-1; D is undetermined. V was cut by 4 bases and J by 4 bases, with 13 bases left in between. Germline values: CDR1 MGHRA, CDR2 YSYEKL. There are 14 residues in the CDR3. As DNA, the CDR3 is TGCGCCAGCAGCCCCGGCACGCGGGGCACTGAAGCTTTCTTT. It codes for CASSPGTRGTEAFF.

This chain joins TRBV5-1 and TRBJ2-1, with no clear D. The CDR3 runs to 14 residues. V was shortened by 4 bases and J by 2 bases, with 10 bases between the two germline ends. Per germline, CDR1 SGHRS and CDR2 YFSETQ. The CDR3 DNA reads TGCGCCAGCAGCCTGAGCCCCCCCTACAATGAGCAGTTCTTC. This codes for CASSLSPPYNEQFF.

CDR3 coding DNA: TGTGCCAGCAGTTACTCCCGGAACAGGGGCAGGACCTACAATGAGCAGTTCTTC. Its protein is CASSYSRNRGRTYNEQFF. The J gene is TRBJ2-1, the V gene TRBV6-5, with 7 bases aligning to TRBD1. The CDR3 extends over 18 amino acids. V lost 0 bases, J lost 2 bases, and 10 bases stayed unmatched. The germline V gene has CDR1 MNHEY and CDR2 SVGAGI.

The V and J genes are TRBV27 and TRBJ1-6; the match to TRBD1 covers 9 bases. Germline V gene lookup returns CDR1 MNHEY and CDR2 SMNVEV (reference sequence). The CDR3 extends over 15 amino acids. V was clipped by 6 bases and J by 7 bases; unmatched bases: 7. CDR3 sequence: CASRMLGTGNSPLHF. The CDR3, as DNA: TGTGCCAGCAGGATGCTTGGGACAGGGAATTCACCCCTCCACTTT.

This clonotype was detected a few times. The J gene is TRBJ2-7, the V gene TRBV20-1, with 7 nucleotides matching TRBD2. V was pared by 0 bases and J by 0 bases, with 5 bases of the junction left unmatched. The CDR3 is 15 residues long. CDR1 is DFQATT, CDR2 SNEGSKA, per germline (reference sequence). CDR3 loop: CSARDRAGYSYEQYF. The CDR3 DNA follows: TGCAGTGCTAGAGACCGAGCGGGGTACTCCTACGAGCAGTACTTC.